This entry lists 26 T cell receptor beta chains sequenced from one sample in a study of cytomegalovirus exposure and HLA in healthy donors. The PCR used 60 Vbeta and 13 Jbeta primers. The assay was immunoSEQ multiplex PCR, and TCRdb's table has in-frame clones only and misses some. The data show more than 150,000 clones, roughly 80% seen once. Sequencing used PBMCs. Every receptor here comes from a man in his fifties in good health and CMV-seronegative.

The chain couples TRBV27 to TRBJ2-2; perhaps TRBD2 as D (5 bases). V was clipped by 2 bases and J by 4 bases, with 11 bases between them. The germline V gene has CDR1 MNHEY and CDR2 SMNVEV (reference sequence). The CDR3 is made up of 15 amino acids. The CDR3 spells CASSLGGRPTGELFF. CDR3 nucleotides: TGTGCCAGCAGTTTAGGAGGCAGGCCCACCGGGGAGCTGTTTTTT.

The gene calls are TRBV6-5 and TRBJ2-5, with 11 bases aligning to TRBD1. The better agreement between TRBJ2-7 and the DNA end casts doubt on the J call. Germline CDR1 is MNHEY and CDR2 is SVGAGI. The CDR3 has 14 amino acids. CDR3 DNA sequence: TGTGCCAGCAGCCCGGGACAGGGGGCCTACGAGCAGTACTTC. This encodes CASSPGQGAYEQYF.

The V and J genes are TRBV7-2 and TRBJ2-5; D remains ambiguous. V lost 5 bases and J 5 bases, leaving 9 bases between the germline ends. The CDR3 totals 12 residues. In germline, CDR1 is SGHTA, CDR2 FQGNSA. In nucleotides, the CDR3 is TGTGCCAGCAGCAGAGAGAGGGAGACCCAGTACTTC. Translation: CASSRERETQYF.

This chain links TRBV6-6 with TRBJ2-5; a weak D match, TRBD2 (5 bases). Germline CDR1 and CDR2: MNHNY and SVGAGI (reference sequence). The CDR3 totals 13 residues. V was pared by 10 bases and J by 0 bases, with 12 bases between. The CDR3 protein is CAIARGYQETQYF. The DNA for the CDR3 is TGTGCCATTGCCCGGGGTTACCAAGAGACCCAGTACTTC.

V is TRBV9 and J is TRBJ1-1, with 7 bases identical to TRBD1. This CDR3 comprises 16 residues. Germline V gene data show CDR1 as SGDLS and CDR2 as YYNGEE. Germline trimming cut 0 bases from V and 1 base from J; bases unmatched to any gene: 6. As DNA, the CDR3 is TGTGCCAGCAGCGTAGCAGGGGGGAGGACGAACACTGAAGCTTTCTTT. Translating it yields CASSVAGGRTNTEAFF.

Written as DNA, the CDR3 is TGTGCCAGCAGCTTAGGGACTAGCGGGAGGGCCCACAATGAGCAGTTCTTC. It codes for CASSLGTSGRAHNEQFF. The J gene is TRBJ2-1, the V gene TRBV11-3; 15 nucleotides agree with TRBD2. The CDR3 runs 17 residues. CDR1 is SGHNT and CDR2 is YENEEA in the germline V gene. V lost 1 base and J lost 5; bases outside the gene matches: 3.

This chain joins TRBV9 and TRBJ2-5; 7 bases match TRBD1. Germline CDR1 SGDLS, CDR2 YYNGEE. The CDR3 covers 13 residues. After removal of 4 bases from V and 9 bases from J, the junction contained 9 bases not matched to a gene. The CDR3 protein is CASSPQGSGSQYF. The CDR3 nucleotides are TGTGCCAGCAGCCCACAGGGGAGTGGGTCCCAGTACTTC.

The rearrangement uses TRBV5-1 and TRBJ1-6, with 8 bases that match TRBD1. After removal of 2 bases from V and 15 bases from J, the junction contained 4 bases not matched to a gene. The length of the CDR3 is 12 residues. Germline V lookup: CDR1 SGHRS, CDR2 YFSETQ. The CDR3 loop is CASSFQGAHLHF. The CDR3 DNA follows: TGCGCCAGCAGCTTTCAGGGGGCCCACCTCCACTTT.

The chain links TRBV6-6 to TRBJ2-1, with 10 positions matching TRBD2. V shed 3 bases and J 6 bases; nucleotides not matched to a gene: 8. CDR3 length equals 16 residues. The germline V gene has CDR1 MNHNY and CDR2 SVGAGI (reference sequence). The CDR3 DNA reads as TGTGCCAGCAGTTATCTTCAGCGGGGGGGCCGCAATGAGCAGTTCTTC. Its translation is CASSYLQRGGRNEQFF.

This chain links TRBV7-3 with TRBJ2-3; TRBD2 agrees at 12 bases. With 4 bases clipped from V and 4 bases from J, the junction kept 3 bases outside the gene matches. This CDR3 spans 15 amino acids. In germline, CDR1 is SGHTA, CDR2 FQGTGA. The CDR3 DNA follows: TGTGCCAGCAGCTCTAGCGGGGGGGCCGCAGATACGCAGTATTTT. This codes for CASSSSGGAADTQYF.

In this sample, this clone turned up once. The rearrangement uses TRBV30 and TRBJ2-5, with 14 nucleotides matching TRBD2. The germline CDR1 and CDR2 sequences are GTSNPN and SVGIG (reference sequence). The CDR3 spans 16 residues. Losses at the gene ends were 0 bases for V and 4 bases for J; bases not matched to a gene: 4. The DNA of the CDR3 is TGTGCCTGGAGTGTGGGACTAGCGGGAGCAGTAGAGACCCAGTACTTC. This translates into CAWSVGLAGAVETQYF.

This clone was recorded only once. The chain uses TRBV9 and TRBJ2-3, with D hard to call. The CDR3 runs 12 residues. V was cut by 0 bases and J by 4 bases, with 3 bases left in between. CDR1 is SGDLS and CDR2 is YYNGEE in the germline V gene. CDR3 sequence (DNA): TGTGCCAGCAGCGTAGTAGCAGATACGCAGTATTTT. Its translation: CASSVVADTQYF.

The chain joins TRBV6-6 to TRBJ2-5; 8 bases align to TRBD1. Per the germline V gene, CDR1 is MNHNY and CDR2 is SVGAGI (reference sequence). The CDR3 runs to 16 residues. Losses at the gene ends were 5 bases for V and 1 base for J; bases not matched to a gene: 9. CDR3 in DNA: TGTGCCAGCAGTACCGGGACAGGTTTATTCCAAGAGACCCAGTACTTC. It translates to CASSTGTGLFQETQYF.

The gene calls are TRBV5-1 and TRBJ1-5, with D maybe TRBD1 (5 bases). Trimming took off 4 bases at V and 1 base at J, with 9 bases between the two ends. Germline assignment: CDR1 SGHRS and CDR2 YFSETQ. The CDR3 consists of 14 residues. The CDR3 DNA reads as TGCGCCAGCAGCCCCGGGGGAAGCAATCAGCCCCAGCATTTT. Residues: CASSPGGSNQPQHF.

As to this clone: Other DNA sequences of this sample code for an identical CDR3. The chain employs TRBV18 and TRBJ2-1; a weak D match, TRBD1 (6 bases). The V end lost 1 base, the J end lost 5 bases, and 9 bases lay between the germline ends. Per the germline V gene, CDR1 is KGHSH and CDR2 is LQKENI. This CDR3 has 14 amino acids. CDR3 DNA sequence: TGTGCCAGCTCACCACGGCAGGGGAACAATGAGCAGTTCTTC. Protein sequence: CASSPRQGNNEQFF. The whole variable domain, remainder taken from reference TRBV18 and TRBJ2-1, is NAGVMQNPRHLVRRRGQEARLRCSPMKGHSHVYWYRQLPEEGLKFMVYLQKENIIDESGMPKERFSAEFPKEGPSILRIQQVVRGDSAAYFCASSPRQGNNEQFFGPGTRLTVL.

The J gene is TRBJ1-5, the V gene TRBV19, with 10 nucleotides matching TRBD1. Germline V gene lookup returns CDR1 LNHDA and CDR2 SQIVND (reference sequence). V shed 3 bases and J 2 bases; nucleotides not matched to a gene: 1. This CDR3 has 15 amino acids. The CDR3 sequence: CASSIGTGGNQPQHF. As DNA, the CDR3 is TGTGCCAGTAGTATTGGGACAGGGGGCAATCAGCCCCAGCATTTT.

In nucleotides, the CDR3 is TGTGCCAGTAGTAACCTAGCGGGAGTCTACGAGCAGTACTTC. Translation: CASSNLAGVYEQYF. The rearrangement links TRBV19 to TRBJ2-5; 10 positions agree with TRBD2. The J call could be wrong; TRBJ2-7 is a better fit for the DNA end. Germline-derived CDR1 and CDR2 are LNHDA and SQIVND (reference sequence). The CDR3 is 14 amino acids.

This chain uses TRBV18 with TRBJ2-6, with 11 bases that match TRBD1. The CDR3 is 21 residues long. The ends lost 1 base at V and 0 bases at J; junction bases unmatched: 11. Germline V gene lookup returns CDR1 KGHSH and CDR2 LQKENI. This CDR3 reads CASSPLPPTGTGGSGANVLTF. The CDR3 DNA is TGTGCCAGCTCACCACTACCCCCCACCGGGACAGGGGGCTCTGGGGCCAACGTCCTGACTTTC.

This chain joins TRBV9 and TRBJ2-5, with D possibly TRBD2 on 6 matching bases. Trimming took off 4 bases at V and 5 bases at J, with 21 bases between the two ends. Per the germline V gene, CDR1 is SGDLS and CDR2 is YYNGEE. This CDR3 has 16 residues. The CDR3 reads CASSLLGGVVRETQYF. DNA for the CDR3: TGTGCCAGCAGCTTGTTGGGGGGAGTAGTTAGGGAGACCCAGTACTTC.

The chain recombines TRBV12-5 with TRBJ2-1; 10 bases fit TRBD2. The CDR3 extends over 15 amino acids. Germline V lookup: CDR1 LGHNT, CDR2 FRNRAP. After removal of 7 bases from V and 7 bases from J, the junction contained 10 bases not matched to a gene. Here the CDR3 reads CASAPSGGAWNEQFF. Here the CDR3 DNA reads TGTGCTAGTGCCCCGAGCGGGGGGGCGTGGAATGAGCAGTTCTTC.

This clone appeared once. The rearrangement links TRBV15 to TRBJ2-3, with 7 bases lining up with TRBD2. With V trimmed by 1 base and J by 3 bases, 4 bases remained unmatched. The CDR3 extends over 15 amino acids. The germline V gene encodes CDR1 LNHNV and CDR2 YYDKDF (reference sequence). Here the CDR3 DNA reads TGTGCCACCAGCAGAGGGGCGGGAGCTACAGATACGCAGTATTTT. This codes for CATSRGAGATDTQYF.

The chain links TRBV7-9 to TRBJ2-7, with D possibly TRBD2 on 5 matching bases. V was pared by 5 bases and J by 7 bases, with 15 bases between. The CDR3 is 13 residues long. Germline CDR1 is SEHNR and CDR2 is FQNEAQ (reference sequence). For the CDR3, the DNA is TGTGCCAGCAGCCTGACCCCCCGCGGGGAGCAGTACTTC. Amino acids: CASSLTPRGEQYF.

The CDR3 DNA reads TGTGCCAGCAGCTTGGGTGCGAGCTCCTACAATGAGCAGTTCTTC. Residues: CASSLGASSYNEQFF. V usage is TRBV5-8 and J usage is TRBJ2-1; no clear D. The germline V gene encodes CDR1 SGHTS and CDR2 YDEGEE. V lost 0 bases, J lost 0 bases, and 7 bases lay in between. CDR3 size: 15 residues.

This clone was picked up one time. CDR3: CASSSQAGTYEQYF. Written as DNA, the CDR3 is TGTGCCAGCAGCTCCCAGGCGGGGACCTACGAGCAGTACTTC. The genes are TRBV7-2 and TRBJ2-7; the D gene is possibly TRBD2 (6 bases). Germline V lookup: CDR1 SGHTA, CDR2 FQGNSA. This CDR3 contains 14 residues. V lost 4 bases, J lost 2 bases, and 12 bases lay in between. Full variable domain (remainder filled in from reference TRBV7-2 and TRBJ2-7): GAGVSQSPSNKVTEKGKDVELRCDPISGHTALYWYRQSLGQGLEFLIYFQGNSAPDKSGLPSDRFSAERTGGSVSTLTIQRTQQEDSAVYLCASSSQAGTYEQYFGPGTRLTVT.

This chain connects TRBV18 to TRBJ2-3; 7 positions match TRBD1. CDR3 length: 14 residues. With 1 base clipped from V and 6 bases from J, the junction kept 4 bases outside the gene matches. The germline gives CDR1 KGHSH, CDR2 LQKENI. The CDR3: CASSPQQGYDTQYF. The CDR3 nucleotides are TGTGCCAGCTCACCACAACAGGGGTACGATACGCAGTATTTT.

The sample holds one count of this clone. The CDR3, as DNA: TGCGCCAGCAGCCGCTATCTGGACAGGGCCGAGCAGTACTTC. Translating it yields CASSRYLDRAEQYF. This chain links TRBV4-3 with TRBJ2-7; 8 bases align to TRBD1. CDR3 length equals 14 residues. The ends lost 4 bases at V and 6 bases at J; junction bases unmatched: 8. CDR1 is LGHNA and CDR2 is YSLEER in the germline V gene.